What follows describes a single TCR beta chain. The entry originates in a study of response to subunit inactivated influenza vaccine. TCRdb recomputed calls from the RT-PCR reads with MiXCR, one row per CDR3 protein. The sample shows about 540,000 distinct CDR3 sequences, around a quarter of them seen only once. The same sample was also used in a study of T cells expressing NK-cell markers. As that report states: Generation of TCR beta cDNA was performed by 5'RACE template switching incorporating UMIs. The sorts in several experiments were restricted to alpha-beta TCR T cells by an anti-gamma-delta TCR antibody. Several donors' CD3+CD56-NKG2C+ cells were dominated by the same clonotypes. No clear determination of HCMV specificity was made for expanded NKG2C+ T cell clones.

This specimen was CD4+ T cells sorted from PBMCs, taken roughly 12 days after vaccination. The receptor comes from a man aged 45-65 years who received an inactivated influenza vaccine.

The CDR3 reads CASSLAGQGLSSYEQYF. DNA for the CDR3: TGCGCCAGCAGCCTCGCGGGACAGGGGTTGAGCTCCTACGAGCAGTACTTC. The chain carries TRBV4-1 and TRBJ2-7; 10 nucleotides match TRBD1. With V trimmed by 4 bases and J by 0 bases, 9 bases remained unmatched. CDR3 length: 17 residues. CDR1 is MGHRA, CDR2 YSYEKL, per germline.